A selection of T cell receptor beta chains follows, all from one sample in a study of blood T cell repertoires in COVID-19. Clones were sequenced by immunoSEQ multiplex PCR, and TCRdb holds only the in-frame ones, with some missing. This table holds about 64,000 clones, 75% to 90% found once. The material sequenced was peripheral blood. The receptors stem from a human donor in a cohort sampled during active COVID-19. The CDR3 runs from the conserved cysteine through the conserved F or W. A D gene is named only where the DNA matches it firmly. Only some rows state a clone size, as once, few, many or a class for expanded clones.

v_gene: TRBV19; abundance: NA; j_gene: TRBJ2-4; d_gene: NA; CDR3aa: CASSIVPGSKNIQYF; CDR3nt: TGTGCCAGTAGTATCGTCCCAGGGTCCAAAAACATTCAGTACTTC
v_gene: TRBV2; abundance: NA; j_gene: TRBJ1-6; d_gene: TRBD1; CDR3aa: CASSQQGAGSPLHF; CDR3nt: TGTGCCAGCAGCCAACAGGGGGCGGGTTCACCCCTCCACTTT
v_gene: TRBV7-9; abundance: NA; j_gene: TRBJ1-2; d_gene: TRBD1; CDR3aa: CASSWDRDGYTF; CDR3nt: TGTGCCAGCAGCTGGGACAGGGATGGCTACACCTTC
v_gene: TRBV5-1; abundance: NA; j_gene: TRBJ2-1; d_gene: NA; CDR3aa: CASSLGVPGNEQFF; CDR3nt: TGCGCCAGCAGCTTGGGAGTCCCGGGCAATGAGCAGTTCTTC
v_gene: TRBV2; abundance: NA; j_gene: TRBJ1-6; d_gene: NA; CDR3aa: CASSAIRQGGNSPLHF; CDR3nt: TGTGCCAGCAGTGCTATTAGGCAGGGAGGTAATTCACCCCTCCACTTT
v_gene: TRBV5-1; abundance: NA; j_gene: TRBJ2-1; d_gene: TRBD1; CDR3aa: CASSLFWDSMGNEQFF; CDR3nt: TGCGCCAGCAGCTTGTTTTGGGACAGTATGGGCAATGAGCAGTTCTTC
v_gene: TRBV11-2; abundance: NA; j_gene: TRBJ2-2; d_gene: TRBD1; CDR3aa: CASSLAVGTEVTGELFF; CDR3nt: TGTGCCAGCAGCTTAGCGGTAGGGACAGAAGTTACCGGGGAGCTGTTTTTT
v_gene: TRBV6-1; abundance: once; j_gene: TRBJ1-2; d_gene: TRBD1; CDR3aa: CASSEAGQYGYTF; CDR3nt: TGTGCCAGCAGTGAAGCGGGACAGTATGGCTACACCTTC
v_gene: TRBV10-2; abundance: NA; j_gene: TRBJ1-6; d_gene: NA; CDR3aa: CASSESLGARNSPLHF; CDR3nt: TGCGCCAGCAGTGAGTCGCTGGGGGCTAGGAATTCACCCCTCCACTTT
v_gene: TRBV2; abundance: NA; j_gene: TRBJ2-5; d_gene: NA; CDR3aa: CASMRDGGETQYF; CDR3nt: TGTGCCAGCATGAGGGACGGGGGAGAGACCCAGTACTTC
v_gene: TRBV4-1; abundance: few; j_gene: TRBJ2-1; d_gene: TRBD2; CDR3aa: CASSQDIGASGGHEQFF; CDR3nt: TGCGCCAGCAGCCAAGACATAGGGGCTAGCGGGGGTCATGAGCAGTTCTTC
v_gene: TRBV11-2; abundance: NA; j_gene: TRBJ1-1; d_gene: NA; CDR3aa: CASSLATGNTEAFF; CDR3nt: TGTGCCAGCAGCTTGGCAACGGGTAACACTGAAGCTTTCTTT
v_gene: TRBV18; abundance: NA; j_gene: TRBJ1-4; d_gene: NA; CDR3aa: CASSPPPKGRVEKLFF; CDR3nt: TGTGCCAGCTCACCACCCCCGAAGGGGAGGGTCGAAAAACTGTTTTTT
v_gene: TRBV19; abundance: NA; j_gene: TRBJ1-5; d_gene: NA; CDR3aa: CASSSPGQPNYQPQHF; CDR3nt: TGTGCCAGTAGTAGCCCCGGACAGCCCAACTATCAGCCCCAGCATTTT
v_gene: TRBV6-5; abundance: NA; j_gene: TRBJ2-1; d_gene: NA; CDR3aa: CASSVTGSDYNEQFF; CDR3nt: TGTGCCAGCAGCGTAACAGGGTCCGACTACAATGAGCAGTTCTTC
v_gene: TRBV2; abundance: NA; j_gene: TRBJ1-1; d_gene: NA; CDR3aa: CASIRGWGVEDEAFF; CDR3nt: TGTGCCAGCATCCGCGGATGGGGGGTGGAAGATGAAGCTTTCTTT
v_gene: TRBV3-1/TRBV3-2; abundance: NA; j_gene: TRBJ2-1; d_gene: NA; CDR3aa: CASSPQITGSNEQFF; CDR3nt: TGTGCCAGCAGCCCTCAAATTACAGGGTCCAATGAGCAGTTCTTC
v_gene: TRBV20-1; abundance: NA; j_gene: TRBJ2-1; d_gene: NA; CDR3aa: CSASSARGGLVVDNEQFF; CDR3nt: TGCAGTGCTAGTTCTGCGAGGGGGGGCCTCGTGGTAGACAATGAGCAGTTCTTC
v_gene: TRBV28; abundance: NA; j_gene: TRBJ1-5; d_gene: NA; CDR3aa: CASSLAFAGGAPINQPQHF; CDR3nt: TGTGCCAGCAGTTTAGCTTTTGCTGGCGGGGCCCCCATCAATCAGCCCCAGCATTTT
v_gene: TRBV11-3; abundance: NA; j_gene: TRBJ1-1; d_gene: NA; CDR3aa: CASSSLRIPEAFF; CDR3nt: TGTGCCAGCAGCTCCCTCAGGATCCCCGAAGCTTTCTTT
v_gene: TRBV5-1; abundance: medium-sized; j_gene: TRBJ2-5; d_gene: TRBD2; CDR3aa: CASSLQTGLGWETQYF; CDR3nt: TGCGCCAGCAGCTTGCAAACTGGACTAGGATGGGAGACCCAGTACTTC
v_gene: TRBV19; abundance: few; j_gene: TRBJ2-1; d_gene: TRBD2; CDR3aa: CASSMGLADFEQFF; CDR3nt: TGTGCCAGTAGTATGGGACTAGCGGACTTTGAGCAGTTCTTC
v_gene: TRBV19; abundance: NA; j_gene: TRBJ1-6; d_gene: NA; CDR3aa: CASSMDWDAGRGLYNSPLHF; CDR3nt: TGTGCCAGTAGTATGGACTGGGACGCCGGCCGGGGACTCTATAATTCACCCCTCCACTTT
v_gene: TRBV11-2; abundance: NA; j_gene: TRBJ2-1; d_gene: NA; CDR3aa: CASSLDRVYNEQFF; CDR3nt: TGTGCCAGCAGCTTAGACAGGGTATACAATGAGCAGTTCTTC
v_gene: TRBV29-1; abundance: NA; j_gene: TRBJ2-3; d_gene: TRBD1; CDR3aa: CSVEGPGGPDTQYF; CDR3nt: TGCAGCGTTGAGGGGCCAGGGGGCCCAGATACGCAGTATTTT
v_gene: TRBV4-2; abundance: NA; j_gene: TRBJ2-3; d_gene: NA; CDR3aa: CASSQDGHTDTQYF; CDR3nt: TGTGCCAGCAGCCAAGATGGGCACACAGATACGCAGTATTTT
v_gene: TRBV2; abundance: NA; j_gene: TRBJ2-3; d_gene: TRBD1; CDR3aa: CATGQTRGLEYF; CDR3nt: TGTGCCACAGGTCAGACCAGGGGGCTGGAGTATTTT
v_gene: TRBV3-1/TRBV3-2; abundance: NA; j_gene: TRBJ2-7; d_gene: TRBD2; CDR3aa: CASSQARLAGVYEQYF; CDR3nt: TGTGCCAGCAGCCAAGCTAGACTAGCGGGGGTCTACGAGCAGTACTTC
v_gene: TRBV5-6; abundance: NA; j_gene: TRBJ2-5; d_gene: TRBD2; CDR3aa: CASSLVGREETQYF; CDR3nt: TGTGCCAGCAGCTTGGTGGGGCGGGAGGAGACCCAGTACTTC
v_gene: TRBV18; abundance: NA; j_gene: TRBJ2-5; d_gene: NA; CDR3aa: CASSQTGETQYF; CDR3nt: TGTGCCAGCTCACAGACTGGCGAGACCCAGTACTTC
v_gene: TRBV3-1/TRBV3-2; abundance: NA; j_gene: TRBJ2-2; d_gene: NA; CDR3aa: CASSSRQGGTGELFF; CDR3nt: TGTGCCAGCAGCTCTAGACAGGGAGGCACCGGGGAGCTGTTTTTT
v_gene: TRBV19; abundance: NA; j_gene: TRBJ1-1; d_gene: NA; CDR3aa: CASSITPLTRNTEAFF; CDR3nt: TGTGCCAGTAGTATAACCCCCCTAACGAGGAACACTGAAGCTTTCTTT
v_gene: TRBV27; abundance: NA; j_gene: TRBJ2-7; d_gene: NA; CDR3aa: CASSFSGSPSEQYF; CDR3nt: TGTGCCAGCAGTTTTTCGGGGAGCCCCTCCGAGCAGTACTTC
v_gene: TRBV7-9; abundance: NA; j_gene: TRBJ1-3; d_gene: NA; CDR3aa: CASSVQGNSGNTIYF; CDR3nt: TGTGCCAGCAGCGTGCAGGGGAACTCCGGAAACACCATATATTTT
v_gene: TRBV18; abundance: NA; j_gene: TRBJ1-2; d_gene: TRBD1; CDR3aa: CASSSKDRNYGYTF; CDR3nt: TGTGCCAGCTCATCAAAGGACAGGAACTATGGCTACACCTTC
v_gene: TRBV18; abundance: NA; j_gene: TRBJ1-2; d_gene: NA; CDR3aa: CASSPRQQVNYGYTF; CDR3nt: TGTGCCAGCTCACCGAGACAGCAAGTTAACTATGGCTACACCTTC
v_gene: TRBV25-1; abundance: few; j_gene: TRBJ1-1; d_gene: TRBD1; CDR3aa: CASKQGPTEAFF; CDR3nt: TGTGCCAGCAAACAGGGGCCCACTGAAGCTTTCTTT